This T cell receptor (beta chain) stems from a study of blood T cell repertoires in COVID-19. The repertoire was sequenced with immunoSEQ multiplex PCR; TCRdb's copy has only in-frame clones and lacks some. Of 400,000 to 450,000 clones in the sample, approximately 91% were seen once. The CDR3 is made up of 12 amino acids. Germline assignment: CDR1 LGHDT and CDR2 YNNKEL (reference sequence). The V end lost 1 base, the J end lost 9 bases, and 7 bases lay between the germline ends. This TCR was sampled from a woman aged 40-49 years with COVID-19, enrolled during active disease. Source material: peripheral blood. The V gene is TRBV3-1 (or the pseudogene TRBV3-2), the J gene TRBJ2-1; D perhaps matches TRBD2 (5 bases). The CDR3 is CASSQGAGEQFF. The CDR3 DNA is TGTGCCAGCAGCCAAGGGGCGGGTGAGCAGTTCTTC.